What follows are 31 T cell receptor beta chains derived from one specimen sequenced in a study of blood T cell repertoires in COVID-19. The repertoire was sequenced with immunoSEQ multiplex PCR; TCRdb's copy has only in-frame clones and lacks some. In the table there are around 230,000 clones, 65% to 90% of which are singletons. Material: peripheral blood. All receptors come from a man aged 45-65 years with COVID-19, enrolled during active disease.

The chain joins TRBV7-2 to TRBJ2-1, with TRBD1 matching 8 bases. J lost 10 bases, V lost 5 bases, and 4 bases had no gene match. CDR1 is SGHTA, CDR2 FQGNSA, per germline. The CDR3 consists of 12 residues. CDR3 region: CASSARTGEQFF. The CDR3, as DNA: TGTGCCAGCAGCGCCCGGACAGGGGAGCAGTTCTTC.

V gene TRBV28 combines with J gene TRBJ2-5, with TRBD2 matching over 9 bases. V was clipped by 8 bases and J by 4 bases; unmatched bases: 20. This CDR3 comprises 18 residues. Germline CDR1 and CDR2: MDHEN and SYDVKM. As DNA, the CDR3 is TGTGCCAGCGGTAGGAGGGTAGCGGGGGTAGGTCTAGTAGAGACCCAGTACTTC. Translation: CASGRRVAGVGLVETQYF.

V usage is TRBV6-4 and J usage is TRBJ2-7, with 7 bases that match TRBD1. V lost 4 bases and J lost 2; bases outside the gene matches: 11. Germline V gives CDR1 MRHNA, CDR2 SNTAGT. The CDR3 runs 16 residues. The CDR3 loop reads CASSGTQGVLTYEQYF. The DNA for the CDR3 is TGTGCCAGCAGTGGTACTCAGGGGGTTTTGACCTACGAGCAGTACTTC.

The chain uses TRBV29-1 and TRBJ1-2, with 12 bases lining up with TRBD1. V was clipped by 6 bases and J by 5 bases; unmatched bases: 10. This CDR3 spans 15 amino acids. CDR1 and CDR2 (germline): SQVTM, ANQGSEA. The CDR3 nucleotides read TGCAGCGTATCCGGGACAGGGGGCTACCCATATGGCTACACCTTC. Protein: CSVSGTGGYPYGYTF.

This chain joins TRBV5-1 and TRBJ2-1; 9 nucleotides line up with TRBD2. This CDR3 is built from 16 residues. The J segment lost 8 bases and the V segment lost 4 bases, leaving 13 bases of the junction unmatched. Germline assignment: CDR1 SGHRS and CDR2 YFSETQ. In DNA, the CDR3 is TGCGCCAGCAGCACATGGGGCGGGGGGGCCGGAGATGAGCAGTTCTTC. It yields the protein CASSTWGGGAGDEQFF.

The CDR3 region has the DNA TGTGCCTGGAGCGAACAGCTTGGCAATCAGCCCCAGCATTTT. It codes for CAWSEQLGNQPQHF. The J gene is TRBJ1-5, the V gene TRBV30; no clear D gene. CDR3 length equals 14 residues. Looked up from germline, CDR1 is GTSNPN and CDR2 is SVGIG (reference sequence). Trimming pared 3 bases from V and 2 bases from J, leaving 11 bases between.

The chain joins TRBV19 to TRBJ1-3; 7 positions match TRBD1. The CDR3 consists of 15 residues. CDR1 and CDR2 (germline): LNHDA, SQIVND (reference sequence). V lost 7 bases and J lost 3; bases outside the gene matches: 9. The CDR3 protein is CASTSEGAIGNTIYF. CDR3 sequence (DNA): TGTGCCAGTACCTCAGAGGGGGCCATTGGAAACACCATATATTTT.

The chain uses TRBV9 and TRBJ2-5; tentatively, D is TRBD1 (5 bases). CDR1 and CDR2 (germline): SGDLS, YYNGEE. The CDR3 contains 13 residues. Trimming pared 3 bases from V and 2 bases from J, leaving 8 bases between. The CDR3, as DNA: TGTGCCAGCAGCGGAGGACAACAAGAGACCCAGTACTTC. Protein sequence: CASSGGQQETQYF.

This chain uses TRBV28 with TRBJ1-2; D might be TRBD1 (5 bases). The CDR3 spans 11 residues. Per the germline V gene, CDR1 is MDHEN and CDR2 is SYDVKM. Trimming stripped 7 bases from V and 2 bases from J, with 5 bases between. The CDR3 bases are TGTGCCAGCACAGGGAACTATGGCTACACCTTC. Its protein product is CASTGNYGYTF.

For this clone: Other DNA sequences in this specimen translate into the identical CDR3. DNA of the CDR3: TGCGCCAGCAGCTTGGGAACCGGGGACGAGCAGTACTTC. Amino acids: CASSLGTGDEQYF. This sequence joins TRBV5-1 and TRBJ2-7; D may be TRBD2 (5 bases). The germline V gene encodes CDR1 SGHRS and CDR2 YFSETQ. This CDR3 is 13 amino acids long. V was cut by 0 bases and J by 5 bases, with 9 bases left in between. The variable domain in full, completed from reference TRBV5-1 and TRBJ2-7, reads KAGVTQTPRYLIKTRGQQVTLSCSPISGHRSVSWYQQTPGQGLQFLFEYFSETQRNKGNFPGRFSGRQFSNSRSEMNVSTLELGDSALYLCASSLGTGDEQYFGPGTRLTVT.

The gene calls are TRBV9 and TRBJ1-5; 8 nucleotides align to TRBD1. Germline CDR1 is SGDLS and CDR2 is YYNGEE. V was clipped by 4 bases and J by 7 bases; unmatched bases: 7. The CDR3 covers 14 residues. The DNA for the CDR3 is TGTGCCAGCAGCAGATCAGGGGGCGGCCAGCCCCAGCATTTT. Its translation is CASSRSGGGQPQHF.

This rearrangement joins TRBV18 to TRBJ1-1; maybe TRBD1 (5 bases). Looked up from germline, CDR1 is KGHSH and CDR2 is LQKENI. V lost 3 bases and J lost 0, with 14 bases in between. There are 16 residues in the CDR3. This CDR3 is CASSPHGGEVNTEAFF. For the CDR3, the DNA is TGTGCCAGCTCACCCCACGGGGGGGAGGTGAACACTGAAGCTTTCTTT.

This clone was found a few times. This chain uses TRBV29-1 with TRBJ2-7; D may be TRBD1 (6 bases). This CDR3 is 12 amino acids long. CDR1 SQVTM and CDR2 ANQGSEA come from the germline V gene. Deletions cut 1 base from V and 5 bases from J, with 9 bases between. This CDR3 reads CSVEGQANEQYF. The CDR3 DNA sequence: TGCAGCGTTGAAGGACAGGCGAACGAGCAGTACTTC.

V and J are TRBV5-1 and TRBJ2-1; 13 bases agree with TRBD2. This CDR3 is built from 16 residues. The J segment lost 6 bases and the V segment lost 4 bases, leaving 7 bases of the junction unmatched. Germline V gives CDR1 SGHRS, CDR2 YFSETQ. The CDR3 sequence: CASSTETSGGLNEQFF. Here the CDR3 DNA reads TGCGCCAGCAGCACCGAGACTAGCGGGGGGCTCAATGAGCAGTTCTTC.

The J gene is TRBJ1-2, the V gene TRBV12-3 or TRBV12-4, with D unresolved. The V and J ends lost 6 bases and 4 bases respectively, with 12 bases between them. This CDR3 comprises 13 residues. CDR3 sequence (DNA): TGTGCCAGCAGCCGGGGATTATCCTATGGCTACACCTTC. This codes for CASSRGLSYGYTF.

The chain links TRBV7-8 to TRBJ1-1; no firm D call. There are 15 residues in the CDR3. Germline V gives CDR1 SGHVS, CDR2 FQNEAQ. V was trimmed by 5 bases and J by 4 bases, leaving 17 bases between them. CDR3 sequence (DNA): TGTGCCAGCAGCCCCCGGGTCCAAGGCGGCACTGAAGCTTTCTTT. Encoded protein: CASSPRVQGGTEAFF.

DNA of the CDR3: TGTGCCAGCAGCGTAGGCCAGGGCCACAACTATGGCTACACCTTC. This translates into CASSVGQGHNYGYTF. This rearrangement joins TRBV9 to TRBJ1-2; weak D call: TRBD1 (5 bases). The CDR3 has 15 residues. Germline CDR1 and CDR2: SGDLS and YYNGEE. Trimming took off 0 bases at V and 2 bases at J, with 11 bases between the two ends.

This sequence joins TRBV3-1 (or the pseudogene TRBV3-2) and TRBJ1-3, with D perhaps TRBD1 (5 bases). Germline CDR1 and CDR2: LGHDT and YNNKEL (reference sequence). V was shortened by 3 bases and J by 7 bases, with 19 bases between the two germline ends. The CDR3 length is 16 residues. CDR3 sequence (DNA): TGTGCCAGCAGCCACCGAGAAAAACCTCGGGGGAACACCATATATTTT. Translated, it gives CASSHREKPRGNTIYF.

In this sample, this clone turned up once. The chain couples TRBV2 to TRBJ1-2, with D possibly matching TRBD1 (5 bases). V was shortened by 5 bases and J by 2 bases, with 15 bases between the two germline ends. This CDR3 spans 15 amino acids. The germline V gene has CDR1 SNHLY and CDR2 FYNNEI. The CDR3 DNA follows: TGTGCCAGCAGTTCCACCCCGACAGTAAACTATGGCTACACCTTC. Amino acids: CASSSTPTVNYGYTF.

The genes are TRBV5-1 and TRBJ1-1; possibly TRBD1 for D (6 bases). CDR1 is SGHRS and CDR2 is YFSETQ in the germline V gene. The CDR3 has 14 residues. V gave up 2 bases and J gave up 0 bases, with 8 bases separating them. Here the CDR3 reads CASSFDRMNTEAFF. CDR3 nucleotides: TGCGCCAGCAGCTTCGACAGGATGAACACTGAAGCTTTCTTT.

This clone was seen just once. The genes are TRBV6-5 and TRBJ2-7, with 10 positions matching TRBD1. The CDR3 consists of 13 residues. Germline V CDR1 and CDR2: MNHEY, SVGAGI. J was trimmed by 1 base and V by 8 bases; bases with no gene match: 2. The CDR3: CASRDRGSYEQYF. For the CDR3, the DNA is TGTGCCAGCCGGGACAGGGGTTCCTACGAGCAGTACTTC.

The chain combines TRBV7-2 with TRBJ1-1; D is unclear. V lost 6 bases, J lost 6 bases, and 14 bases lay in between. The germline V gene has CDR1 SGHTA and CDR2 FQGNSA. This CDR3 region has 13 residues. CDR3 sequence: CASSLLLFAEAFF. In nucleotides, the CDR3 is TGTGCCAGCAGTCTACTATTATTCGCTGAAGCTTTCTTT.

V gene TRBV7-9 combines with J gene TRBJ2-7; a possible D gene is TRBD2 (5 bases). In germline, CDR1 is SEHNR, CDR2 FQNEAQ (reference sequence). Trimming removed 5 bases from V and 2 bases from J, with 13 bases in between. The CDR3 totals 14 residues. In nucleotides, the CDR3 is TGTGCCAGCAGCCCCCGGACTGGGCCCTACGAGCAGTACTTC. Translation gives CASSPRTGPYEQYF.

The V call is TRBV27, the J call TRBJ2-7; possibly TRBD1 for D (5 bases). From germline, CDR1 is MNHEY and CDR2 SMNVEV (reference sequence). The CDR3 loop spans 11 amino acids. V was cut by 2 bases and J by 6 bases, with 5 bases left in between. The CDR3 is CASSLRGEQYF. DNA of the CDR3: TGTGCCAGCAGTTTAAGGGGCGAGCAGTACTTC.

The chain is built from TRBV2 and TRBJ2-1; 9 nucleotides agree with TRBD2. This CDR3 is built from 15 residues. Unmatched junction bases numbered 4, after V lost 4 bases and J lost 3 bases. The germline gives CDR1 SNHLY, CDR2 FYNNEI. The CDR3 region is CASSGKRGDYNEQFF. Written as DNA, the CDR3 is TGTGCCAGCAGTGGAAAGCGGGGGGACTACAATGAGCAGTTCTTC.

This clone was found a few times. The rearrangement links TRBV7-9 to TRBJ2-3; no firm D call. From germline, CDR1 is SEHNR and CDR2 FQNEAQ (reference sequence). V was cut by 1 base and J by 2 bases, with 7 bases left in between. CDR3 length: 14 amino acids. The CDR3 coding sequence is TGTGCCAGCAGCTTAGGAGTATCCACAGATACGCAGTATTTT. It specifies CASSLGVSTDTQYF.

This clone showed up just a few times. V gene TRBV19 combines with J gene TRBJ1-1; D remains ambiguous. This CDR3 comprises 13 residues. CDR1 is LNHDA, CDR2 SQIVND, per germline (reference sequence). Trimming pared 6 bases from V and 9 bases from J, leaving 17 bases between. CDR3: CASSRGVDFKAFF. CDR3 in DNA: TGTGCCAGTAGCCGCGGTGTGGACTTTAAAGCTTTCTTT.

The genes are TRBV6-2 or TRBV6-3 and TRBJ2-7; weak D call: TRBD2 (6 bases). V dropped 0 bases and J dropped 2 bases, with 14 bases sitting between them. This CDR3 spans 16 amino acids. Germline assignment: CDR1 MNHEY and CDR2 SVGEGT. The DNA of the CDR3 is TGTGCCAGCAGTTACTCTGGAGGGAGGTCTCCCTACGAGCAGTACTTC. Residues: CASSYSGGRSPYEQYF.

The V call is TRBV5-8, the J call TRBJ2-5; 7 nucleotides align to TRBD2. Per germline, CDR1 SGHTS and CDR2 YDEGEE. CDR3 length equals 17 residues. The J segment lost 2 bases and the V segment lost 0 bases, leaving 10 bases of the junction unmatched. In DNA, the CDR3 is TGTGCCAGCAGCTTGGGATGGGGAGGGGTCCATCAAGAGACCCAGTACTTC. Residues: CASSLGWGGVHQETQYF.

CDR3 amino acids: CASSPDRTSSYNSPLHF. The CDR3 coding sequence is TGTGCCAGCAGCCCCGACAGGACTAGCTCCTATAATTCACCCCTCCACTTT. The V call is TRBV5-5, the J call TRBJ1-6; a possible D gene is TRBD1 (6 bases). Trimming removed 4 bases at V and 0 bases at J, with 14 bases between. The V gene's germline CDR1 is SGHKS and CDR2 YYEKEE (reference sequence). The CDR3 extends over 17 amino acids.

A single count supports this clone. V and J are TRBV3-1 (or the pseudogene TRBV3-2) and TRBJ2-1; TRBD2 agrees at 7 bases. Germline assignment: CDR1 LGHDT and CDR2 YNNKEL (reference sequence). V lost 0 bases, J lost 7 bases, and 6 bases stayed unmatched. This CDR3 contains 15 residues. The CDR3 region has the DNA TGTGCCAGCAGCCAAGATTGGACGCGGGGGAATGAGCAGTTCTTC. This translates into CASSQDWTRGNEQFF.